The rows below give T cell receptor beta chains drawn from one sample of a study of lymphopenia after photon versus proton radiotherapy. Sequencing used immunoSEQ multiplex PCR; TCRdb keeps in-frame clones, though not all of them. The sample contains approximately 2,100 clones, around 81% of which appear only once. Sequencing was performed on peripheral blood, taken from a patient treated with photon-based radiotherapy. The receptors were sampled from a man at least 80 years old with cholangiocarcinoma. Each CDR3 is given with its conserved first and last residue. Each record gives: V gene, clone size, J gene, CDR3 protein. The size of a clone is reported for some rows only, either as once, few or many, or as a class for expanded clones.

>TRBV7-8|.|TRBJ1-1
CASSLTGDTEAFF
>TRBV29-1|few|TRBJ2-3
CSVERGADTQYF
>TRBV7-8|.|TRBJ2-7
CASSLERGREQYF
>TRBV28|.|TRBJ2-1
CASSPGTEQFF
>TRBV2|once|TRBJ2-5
CASSDLARETQYF
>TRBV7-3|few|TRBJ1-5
CASTTGTAQPQHF
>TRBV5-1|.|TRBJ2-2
CASSLADRNTGELFF
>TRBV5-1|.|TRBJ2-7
CASSLAGGTGHYEQYF
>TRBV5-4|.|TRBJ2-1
CASSLTGNEQFF
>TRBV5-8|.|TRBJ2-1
CASSWTGEQFF
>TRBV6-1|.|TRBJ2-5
CASSERGRETQYF
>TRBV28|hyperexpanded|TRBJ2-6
CASSFGTGSGANVLTF
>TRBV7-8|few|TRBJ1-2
CASSLGGLLMSF
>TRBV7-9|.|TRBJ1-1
CASSLAGQNPNTEAFF
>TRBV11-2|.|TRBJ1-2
CASSLSPPQGNYGYTF
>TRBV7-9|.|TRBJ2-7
CASSHTSYEQYF
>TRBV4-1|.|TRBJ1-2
CASSQDGAGRNYGYTF
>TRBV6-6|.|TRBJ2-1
CASSYAGAGEQFF
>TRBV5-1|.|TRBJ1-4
CASSLGTTTNEKLFF
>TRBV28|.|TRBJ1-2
CASRPTGPGGYTF
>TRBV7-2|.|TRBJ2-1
CASSLVGETYNEQFF
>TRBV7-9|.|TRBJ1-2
CASSPTGTANYGYTF
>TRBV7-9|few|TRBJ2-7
CASSPPGEYEQYF
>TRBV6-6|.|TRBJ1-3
CASSPPQRNTIYF
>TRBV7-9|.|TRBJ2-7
CASSLGRDYEQYF
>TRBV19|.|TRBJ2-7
CASSMRVAGGPGEQYF
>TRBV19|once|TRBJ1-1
CASSPRDRYEAFF
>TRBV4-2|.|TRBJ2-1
CASSHFDGGAGEQFF
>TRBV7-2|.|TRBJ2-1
CASRPGTGSYNEQFF
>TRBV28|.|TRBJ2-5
CASSLYAGGPGETQYF
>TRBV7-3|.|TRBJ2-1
CASSPPGGVDEQFF
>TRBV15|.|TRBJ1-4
CATSRPEGANEKLFF
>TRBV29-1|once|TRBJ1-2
CSVEDRGYQGYTF
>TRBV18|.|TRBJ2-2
CASSPTGNTGELFF
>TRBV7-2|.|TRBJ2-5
CASSFPSSGGQETQYF
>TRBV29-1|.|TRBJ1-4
CSARRQGANEKLFF
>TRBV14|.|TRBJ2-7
CASSPFGGDYEQYF
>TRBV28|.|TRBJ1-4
CATRFGAWYEKLFF
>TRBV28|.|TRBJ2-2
CASRVRGTNTGELFF
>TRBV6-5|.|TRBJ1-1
CASGQGLNTEAFF
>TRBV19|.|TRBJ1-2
CASSAQGAVYGYTF
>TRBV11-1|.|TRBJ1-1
CASSLVSHLNTEAFF
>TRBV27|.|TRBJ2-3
CVGGPSTDTQYF
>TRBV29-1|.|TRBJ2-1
CSGARYNEQFF
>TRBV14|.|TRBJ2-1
CASSQYQGDNEQFF
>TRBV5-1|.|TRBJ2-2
CASSPLLNTGELFF
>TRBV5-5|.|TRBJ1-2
CASSLDKSGYTF
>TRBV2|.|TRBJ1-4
CASSDRDRLFF
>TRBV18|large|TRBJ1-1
CASSPGQRGTEAFF
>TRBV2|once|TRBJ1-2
CASRVAHGYTF
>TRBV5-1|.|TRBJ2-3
CASSSRSDSTDTQYF
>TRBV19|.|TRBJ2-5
CASSGLIGGTQYF
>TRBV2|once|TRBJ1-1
CASRTGQQNTEAFF
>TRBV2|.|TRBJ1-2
CASGWDRHGYTF
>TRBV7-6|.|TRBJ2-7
CASSSHPGGNEQYF